The 8 T cell receptor beta chains presented below share a single source sample, sequenced in a study of T-cell memory formation after mild COVID-19. One entry per CDR3 protein, called by TCRdb with MiXCR from the 5' RACE reads. The sample contains around 530,000 distinct CDR3 sequences, about a fifth of which appear only once. Sequenced sample: PBMCs or a T cell subset sorted from them (not recorded which). The receptor source for this set is an adult woman who had mild COVID-19 (a few samples of this study predate the infection). Cell type and time point are not known.

This clonotype was detected only a few times. The chain has TRBV12-3 or TRBV12-4 and TRBJ2-1, with 8 bases aligning to TRBD2. The CDR3 has 14 amino acids. Losses at the gene ends were 6 bases for V and 7 bases for J; bases not matched to a gene: 8. The chain's CDR3 is CASRRSLAGNEQFF. The CDR3 bases are TGTGCCAGCAGGAGGTCGCTAGCGGGTAATGAGCAGTTCTTC.

The chain links TRBV7-2 to TRBJ2-1, with D unresolved. The CDR3 contains 12 residues. Trimming pared 5 bases from V and 10 bases from J, leaving 12 bases between. Germline V gives CDR1 SGHTA, CDR2 FQGNSA. The CDR3 loop is CASSMVGGEQFF. The DNA of the CDR3 is TGTGCCAGCAGCATGGTGGGTGGAGAGCAGTTCTTC.

This clonotype occurred a few times. V usage is TRBV27 and J usage is TRBJ2-7, with D perhaps TRBD1 (6 bases). Germline CDR1 reads MNHEY; CDR2 reads SMNVEV (reference sequence). V was cut by 6 bases and J by 2 bases, with 14 bases left in between. This CDR3 has 14 residues. CDR3 residues: CASRLGDIPYEQYF. In DNA form, the CDR3 reads TGTGCCAGCAGACTAGGGGACATTCCCTACGAGCAGTACTTC.

This chain joins TRBV6-6 and TRBJ1-1; D gene ambiguous. CDR3 length: 13 residues. The V gene's germline CDR1 is MNHNY and CDR2 SVGAGI (reference sequence). V gave up 7 bases and J gave up 0 bases, with 9 bases separating them. The DNA of the CDR3 is TGTGCCAGCACTCCCCGGGTGAACACTGAAGCTTTCTTT. Residues: CASTPRVNTEAFF.

The rearrangement joins TRBV5-1 to TRBJ2-2, with D perhaps matching TRBD2 (6 bases). Germline V gives CDR1 SGHRS, CDR2 YFSETQ. The V end lost 0 bases, the J end lost 6 bases, and 9 bases lay between the germline ends. This CDR3 contains 14 residues. As DNA, the CDR3 is TGCGCCAGCAGCTTGGCCGGGGAGGCCGGGGAGCTGTTTTTT. Its translation: CASSLAGEAGELFF.

This chain links TRBV19 with TRBJ1-1, with unresolved D. Deletions cut 3 bases from V and 1 base from J, with 6 bases between. Germline V gene sequence: CDR1 LNHDA, CDR2 SQIVND (reference sequence). The CDR3 contains 13 residues. The CDR3 region is CASSIQTNTEAFF. In DNA, the CDR3 is TGTGCCAGTAGTATCCAGACGAACACTGAAGCTTTCTTT.

This chain joins TRBV5-1 and TRBJ2-3; no firm D call. The CDR3 length is 16 residues. Trimming stripped 0 bases from V and 4 bases from J, with 15 bases between. The germline V gene has CDR1 SGHRS and CDR2 YFSETQ. CDR3 sequence: CASSLAPATFPDTQYF. The DNA for the CDR3 is TGCGCCAGCAGCTTGGCACCAGCCACCTTCCCAGATACGCAGTATTTT.

This sequence joins TRBV2 and TRBJ2-4; no definite D call. This CDR3 comprises 14 residues. Germline CDR1 and CDR2: SNHLY and FYNNEI. V was trimmed by 6 bases and J by 2 bases, leaving 11 bases between them. CDR3 sequence reads: CASSSTITKNIQYF. CDR3 nucleotides: TGTGCCAGCAGCTCGACAATTACCAAAAACATTCAGTACTTC.